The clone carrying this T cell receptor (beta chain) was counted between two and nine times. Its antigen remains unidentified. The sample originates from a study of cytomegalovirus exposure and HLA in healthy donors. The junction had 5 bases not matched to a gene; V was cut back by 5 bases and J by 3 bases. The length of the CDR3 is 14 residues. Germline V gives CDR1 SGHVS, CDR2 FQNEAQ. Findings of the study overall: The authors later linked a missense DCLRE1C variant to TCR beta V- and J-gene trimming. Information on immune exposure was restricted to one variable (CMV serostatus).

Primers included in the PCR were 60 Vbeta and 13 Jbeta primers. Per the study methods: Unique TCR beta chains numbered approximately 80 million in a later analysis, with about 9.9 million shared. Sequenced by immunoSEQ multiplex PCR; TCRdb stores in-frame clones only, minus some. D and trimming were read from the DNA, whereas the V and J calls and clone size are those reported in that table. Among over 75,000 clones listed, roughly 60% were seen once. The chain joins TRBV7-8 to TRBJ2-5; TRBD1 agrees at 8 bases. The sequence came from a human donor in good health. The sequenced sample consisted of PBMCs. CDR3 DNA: TGTGCCAGCAGCCTAATGACAGGGGAAGAGACCCAGTACTTC. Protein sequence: CASSLMTGEETQYF.